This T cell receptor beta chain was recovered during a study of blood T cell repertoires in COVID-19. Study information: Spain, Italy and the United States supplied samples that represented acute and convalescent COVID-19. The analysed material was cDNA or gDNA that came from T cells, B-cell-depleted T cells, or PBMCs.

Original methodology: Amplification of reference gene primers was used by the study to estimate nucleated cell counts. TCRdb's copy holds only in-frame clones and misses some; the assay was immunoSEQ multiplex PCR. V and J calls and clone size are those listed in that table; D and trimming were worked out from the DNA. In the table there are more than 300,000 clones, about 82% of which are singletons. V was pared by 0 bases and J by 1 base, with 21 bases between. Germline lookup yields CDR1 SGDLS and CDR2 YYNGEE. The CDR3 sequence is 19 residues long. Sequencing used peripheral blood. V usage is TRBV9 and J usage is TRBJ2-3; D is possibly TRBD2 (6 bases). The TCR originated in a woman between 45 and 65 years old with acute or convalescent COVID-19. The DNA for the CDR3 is TGTGCCAGCAGCGTAGGTGCCGGGAGCTCGGGCAGAGGCACAGATACGCAGTATTTT. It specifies CASSVGAGSSGRGTDTQYF.